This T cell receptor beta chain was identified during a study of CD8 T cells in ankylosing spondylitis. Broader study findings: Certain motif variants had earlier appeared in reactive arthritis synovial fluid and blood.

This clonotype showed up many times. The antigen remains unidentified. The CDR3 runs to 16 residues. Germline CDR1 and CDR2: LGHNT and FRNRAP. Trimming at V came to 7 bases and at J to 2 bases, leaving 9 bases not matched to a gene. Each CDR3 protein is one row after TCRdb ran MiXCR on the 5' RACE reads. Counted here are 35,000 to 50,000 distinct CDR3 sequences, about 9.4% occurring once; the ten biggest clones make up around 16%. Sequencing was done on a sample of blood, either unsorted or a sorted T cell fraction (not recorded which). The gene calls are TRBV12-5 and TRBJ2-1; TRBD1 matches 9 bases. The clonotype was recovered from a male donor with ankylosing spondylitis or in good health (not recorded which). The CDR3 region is CASELGQGSAYNEQFF. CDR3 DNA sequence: TGTGCTAGTGAACTCGGACAGGGGAGTGCCTACAATGAGCAGTTCTTC.